This T cell receptor beta chain was recorded in a study of esophageal squamous cell carcinoma under preoperative chemotherapy (dated by TCRdb to 2016 to 2019). Study-wide context: The study profiled TCR repertoires of both peripheral blood T cells and tumor-infiltrating lymphocytes. In patients with esophageal squamous cell carcinoma, the study looked at what paclitaxel-nedaplatin chemotherapy did to T-cell receptor repertoires. The cohort comprised a few patients with primary esophageal squamous cell carcinoma. Repertoires from samples collected before paclitaxel-nedaplatin therapy were compared with repertoires from samples collected after the therapy.

Overall study results and their limits: A significant increase in TCR diversity was observed in peripheral T cells after chemotherapy, whereas no such increase was observed in tumor-infiltrating lymphocytes. Immediate and substantial changes in clonotype frequency were induced by paclitaxel-nedaplatin therapy, and contraction rather than amplification was more likely to be observed among abundant clones. Tumor-infiltrating lymphocytes after treatment appeared to come partly from peripheral T cells migrating into the tumor, rather than solely from local clonal changes. The cohort was small, with only five or six patients with esophageal squamous cell carcinoma analyzed.

The label giving this sample's time point can be read as: after preoperative PTX-NDP chemotherapy. Paclitaxel-nedaplatin was administered to patients as preoperative chemotherapy before surgery. Remarks on this clonotype: The antigen this receptor binds is unknown. It has no much larger one-base neighbor in the sample; base qualities were not kept.

Reading from cysteine to phenylalanine, the CDR3 counts 14 amino acids. CDR3 DNA only is kept here, 42 bases in frame from base 1. The germline V gene supplies CDR1 SGHTA and CDR2 FQGNSA. Library method: PCR. For sequencing, a HiSeq X Ten was employed. TCR repertoires were characterized by high-throughput sequencing. TCRdb reran the public reads through fastp at Q25 and MiXCR, keeping productive beta chains. When rows share a CDR3 protein, they turn into one entry using the most common DNA and genes. The sample records 30,000 to 35,000 distinct CDR3 sequences, around 50% of which are singletons. Around 23% of the sample is held by the ten biggest clonotypes.

This clonotype was sampled from a human donor with esophageal squamous cell carcinoma. The donor label of this sample is uncertain. Recombination joined TRBV7-2 with TRBJ2-3, with the D call tentatively TRBD1 or TRBD2, each fitting 5 bases. The J call may be faulty, since TRBJ2-5 better matches the DNA end. Sampling was carried out from a patient given preoperative chemotherapy. The CDR3 region reads CASSRGRRAGIQYF. The sequence in DNA is TGTGCCAGCAGCCGAGGGCGCAGGGCAGGCATCCAGTACTTC.